This T cell receptor beta chain was documented in a study of OX40 agonist ivuxolimab in advanced cancers. Study at large: The group had a mean age of 60 years, ranged from roughly 23 to 85, and was approximately 81% male.

TCRdb keeps only in-frame clones here, not all; method: immunoSEQ multiplex PCR. The table has 30,000 to 45,000 clones, 65% to 80% seen once; the top ten hold about 8.8%. Any history of autoimmune disease or systemic immunosuppression disqualified patients. This clonotype originated in an adult with an advanced solid tumor such as melanoma, head and neck, liver or kidney cancer. This specimen consisted of CD4+ or CD8+ T cells sorted from blood, obtained in a trial of the OX40 agonist ivuxolimab.

CDR3 region: CASSLAGGPSEQFF. The CDR3 coding sequence is TGCGCCAGCAGCCTAGCGGGGGGGCCCAGTGAGCAGTTCTTC. The chain uses TRBV10-1 and TRBJ2-1; 12 bases are shared with TRBD2. Germline values: CDR1 WNHNN, CDR2 SYGVQD (reference sequence). The V segment lost 6 bases and the J segment 9 bases; nucleotides outside the gene matches: 6. The CDR3 runs to 14 residues.